This paragraph reports one T cell receptor (beta chain). The antigen is not known. Amplification used 60 Vbeta primers and 13 Jbeta primers. Repertoires were generated with immunoSEQ multiplex PCR, while TCRdb's copy carries only in-frame clones and drops some. This sample has 95,000 to 100,000 clones, with approximately 72% found just once. The CDR3 covers 12 residues. Germline V gives CDR1 SGHRS, CDR2 YFSETQ. After removal of 7 bases from V and 6 bases from J, the junction contained 6 bases not matched to a gene. This specimen comes from a study of cytomegalovirus exposure and HLA in healthy donors. Notes on the study in general: Follow-up analysis seemed to connect common viral pathogens with several of the most significant clusters identified. A later analysis linked a missense variant in DCLRE1C to the trimming of TCR beta V and J genes. Solely CMV serostatus was available to characterize immune exposure. The CMV antigen specificity of a few CMV-associated chains was confirmed through in vitro analysis.

Sequencing input: PBMCs. The source is a woman in her forties in good health and CMV-seronegative. V is TRBV5-1 and J is TRBJ1-1; 7 nucleotides align to TRBD1. This CDR3 is CASAWDSSEAFF. CDR3 DNA: TGCGCCAGCGCTTGGGACAGCTCTGAAGCTTTCTTT.